The clone carrying this T cell receptor (beta chain) has more than one count but fewer than ten. Its antigen is as yet unknown. V gave up 5 bases and J gave up 3 bases, with 14 bases separating them. Germline CDR1 is MDHEN and CDR2 is SYDVKM. This CDR3 comprises 15 residues. TCRdb used MiXCR to reprocess the 5' RACE reads, holding one entry per CDR3 protein. The data show 6,400 or so distinct CDR3 sequences, approximately 59% seen once. The memory fraction was CD4+CD45RO+CD25- cells. Study-level findings and limits: Tumor memory CD4+ T cell TCR gene usage clustered with blood and lymph node memory CD4+ cells and lymph node naive CD4+ cells.

Source material: tumor-infiltrating memory CD4+ T cells sorted from the breast tumor. Sample subset: memory CD4+ T cells, CD4+CD45RO+CD25-. This sequence was found in a female donor with breast cancer. J is TRBJ2-1 and V is TRBV28; D call uncertain. The CDR3 loop reads CASSHTGKGYNEQFF. CDR3 in DNA: TGTGCCAGCAGTCACACCGGAAAGGGCTACAATGAGCAGTTCTTC.